Described below is a single T cell receptor (beta chain) sequence and its context. Cohorts were based on clinical histories the participants reported. These data are taken from a study of blood T cell repertoires in COVID-19. Repertoires were generated with immunoSEQ multiplex PCR, while TCRdb's copy carries only in-frame clones and drops some. The data show approximately 300,000 clones, with more than 75% seen just once and around 2.5% held by the top ten. The sequencing sample was made of PBMCs or T cells enriched from blood (not recorded which). This TCR came from a man aged 55 to 69 who had recovered from COVID-19.

The CDR3 nucleotides read TGTGCCAGCAGAGACAGGGGGTTAATCGAGGCTGGAAACACCATATATTTT. Translating it yields CASRDRGLIEAGNTIYF. This sequence joins TRBV3-1 (or the pseudogene TRBV3-2) and TRBJ1-3, with 9 nucleotides matching TRBD1. This CDR3 is built from 17 residues. Germline loops: CDR1 LGHDT, CDR2 YNNKEL (reference sequence). Germline trimming cut 6 bases from V and 2 bases from J; bases unmatched to any gene: 11.